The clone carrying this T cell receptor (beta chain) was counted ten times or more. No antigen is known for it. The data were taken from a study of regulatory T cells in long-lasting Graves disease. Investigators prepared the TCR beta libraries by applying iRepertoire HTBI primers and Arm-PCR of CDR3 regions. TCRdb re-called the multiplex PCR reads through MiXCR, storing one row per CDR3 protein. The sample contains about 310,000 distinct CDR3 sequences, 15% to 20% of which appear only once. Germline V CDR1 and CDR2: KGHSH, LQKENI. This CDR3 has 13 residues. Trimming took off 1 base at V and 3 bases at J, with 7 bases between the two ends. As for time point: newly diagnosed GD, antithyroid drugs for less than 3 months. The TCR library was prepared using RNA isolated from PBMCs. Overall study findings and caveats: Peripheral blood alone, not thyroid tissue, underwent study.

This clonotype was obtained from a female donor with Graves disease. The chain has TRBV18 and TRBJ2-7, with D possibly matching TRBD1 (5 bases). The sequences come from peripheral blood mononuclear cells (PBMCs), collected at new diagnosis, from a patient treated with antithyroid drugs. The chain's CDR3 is CASSPRTGYEQYF. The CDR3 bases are TGTGCCAGCTCACCACGAACAGGCTACGAGCAGTACTTC. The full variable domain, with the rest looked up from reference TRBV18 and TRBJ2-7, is NAGVMQNPRHLVRRRGQEARLRCSPMKGHSHVYWYRQLPEEGLKFMVYLQKENIIDESGMPKERFSAEFPKEGPSILRIQQVVRGDSAAYFCASSPRTGYEQYFGPGTRLTVT.